This T cell receptor (beta chain) emerged from a study of OX40 agonist ivuxolimab in advanced cancers. Sequencing used immunoSEQ multiplex PCR; TCRdb keeps in-frame clones, though not all of them. The sample lists tens of thousands of clones, about 91% occurring once. Germline lookup yields CDR1 MNHEY and CDR2 SVGAGI. This CDR3 spans 11 amino acids. Regarding this clone: A read error may produce the germline difference seen at one junction end.

This TCR was recovered from an adult with an advanced solid tumor such as melanoma, head and neck, liver or kidney cancer. Sequenced material: CD4+ or CD8+ T cells sorted from blood, taken in a trial of the OX40 agonist ivuxolimab. V and J are TRBV6-5 and TRBJ1-2, with D possibly being TRBD1 (5 bases). Here the CDR3 reads CASRGDYGHTF. CDR3 DNA sequence: TGTGCCAGCAGGGGGGACTATGGCCACACCTTC.